This passage covers 4 T cell receptor beta chains from one sample sequenced in a study of neoadjuvant nivolumab and ipilimumab in lung cancer (dated by TCRdb to the early 2020s). Library preparation was by the immunoSEQ multiplex PCR assay. TCRdb mirrors the immuneACCESS table, restricted to in-frame sequences. Some clones are absent from its copies; in checked studies, under half trace to an unresolved V gene, and the reason for the others is unknown. This sample lists approximately 6,200 clones; almost 65% were detected once. Together, the top ten hold around 13% of the sample. This specimen's time point label, per the study, means: at surgical resection after neoadjuvant nivolumab +/- ipilimumab. The material sequenced was tumor tissue, taken after neoadjuvant nivolumab, alone or with ipilimumab, at or shortly before surgery. The receptor set was obtained from an adult with non-small cell lung cancer.

The CDR3 protein is CASSQDLKGRAYEQYF. The CDR3 coding sequence is TGTGCCAGCAGCCAAGATCTTAAGGGTCGCGCCTACGAGCAGTACTTC. The rearrangement joins TRBV4-2 to TRBJ2-7; D is unresolved. CDR3 length: 16 amino acids. In germline, CDR1 is LGHNA, CDR2 YNFKEQ. V was trimmed by 0 bases and J by 2 bases, leaving 14 bases between them.

The CDR3 loop is CASSPLGFEKLFF. The CDR3 DNA reads TGTGCCAGCAGTCCACTCGGGTTTGAAAAACTGTTTTTT. The chain is built from TRBV27 and TRBJ1-4, with unresolved D. Trimming left V 5 bases short and J 7 bases short, with 11 bases between. The CDR3 totals 13 residues. Germline-derived CDR1 and CDR2 are MNHEY and SMNVEV (reference sequence).

This clone rates as medium-sized. Here the CDR3 reads CASSPFPWGARGYTF. CDR3 coding DNA: TGTGCCAGCAGCCCCTTTCCATGGGGGGCGAGGGGCTACACCTTC. The rearrangement links TRBV6-6 to TRBJ1-2, with a weak D call TRBD1 (6 bases). CDR1 is MNHNY and CDR2 is SVGAGI in the germline V gene (reference sequence). The length of the CDR3 is 15 residues. V lost 6 bases and J lost 8, with 22 bases in between.

This clone has a handful of counts. The CDR3 spells CASSFPGEPMNGYTF. As DNA, the CDR3 is TGCGCCAGCAGCTTTCCGGGAGAACCTATGAACGGCTACACCTTC. The rearrangement joins TRBV5-1 to TRBJ1-2; D uncertain. The CDR3 is 15 amino acids. V was shortened by 2 bases and J by 8 bases, with 19 bases between the two germline ends. Germline CDR1 is SGHRS and CDR2 is YFSETQ.